These T cell receptor beta chains were read from a single sample in a study of OX40 agonist ivuxolimab in advanced cancers. TCRdb's table, derived via immunoSEQ multiplex PCR, lists solely in-frame clones and lacks some. The data hold 60,000 to 75,000 clones, with more than 80% observed a single time. Sequences were derived from CD4+ or CD8+ T cells sorted from blood, sampled in a trial of the OX40 agonist ivuxolimab. These receptors were obtained from an adult with an advanced solid tumor such as melanoma, head and neck, liver or kidney cancer. CDR3s include the opening cysteine and the closing phenylalanine or tryptophan. The D gene is left open where the match is weak. The listing skips clone size in some rows; elsewhere it reads once, few, many or a size class.

J gene	V gene	clone size	D gene	CDR3 protein	CDR3 DNA
TRBJ1-2	TRBV14	-	-	CASSQLQRTNYGYTF	TGTGCCAGCAGCCAATTACAGAGAACTAACTATGGCTACACCTTC
TRBJ1-2	TRBV27	-	-	CASSSSDRDGYTF	-
TRBJ1-2	TRBV9	-	TRBD1	CASTTGGFFGYTF	TGTGCCAGCACGACAGGGGGTTTCTTTGGCTACACCTTC
TRBJ2-1	TRBV5-1	-	TRBD2	CASSLVAGGPGNEQFF	TGCGCCAGCAGCTTGGTGGCGGGAGGGCCGGGGAATGAGCAGTTCTTC
TRBJ2-1	TRBV5-6	-	TRBD2	CATYRTSGSYEQFF	TGTGCCACCTATAGGACTAGCGGGAGCTATGAGCAGTTCTTC
TRBJ1-5	TRBV5-6	-	TRBD1	CASSLYRTGGSQPQHF	TGTGCCAGCAGCTTGTACCGGACAGGGGGCAGCCAGCCCCAGCATTTT
TRBJ1-5	TRBV6-1	-	-	CASREGAGQPQHF	TGTGCCAGCAGGGAGGGAGCAGGACAGCCCCAGCATTTT
TRBJ1-2	TRBV7-9	-	-	CASSFAADSSYTF	TGTGCCAGCAGCTTCGCAGCGGATTCGAGCTACACCTTC
TRBJ2-5	TRBV7-2	once	-	CASSLGSGAARETQYF	TGTGCCAGCAGCTTAGGTTCCGGGGCCGCGAGAGAGACCCAGTACTTC
TRBJ2-7	TRBV6-1	once	-	CASRTGQTEQYF	TGTGCCAGCAGGACTGGACAGACCGAGCAGTACTTC
TRBJ1-3	TRBV10-3	few	TRBD1	CAITQGGSGNTIYF	TGTGCCATCACCCAGGGGGGATCCGGAAACACCATATATTTT
TRBJ2-7	TRBV5-6	-	TRBD1	CASTDPQGAYEQYF	TGTGCCAGCACCGACCCCCAGGGGGCTTACGAGCAGTACTTC
TRBJ2-2	TRBV5-1	-	TRBD1	CASSLPYRGTNTGELFF	TGCGCCAGCAGCTTGCCATACAGGGGGACGAACACCGGGGAGCTGTTTTTT
TRBJ2-7	TRBV30	-	TRBD2	CAWSVQAGFIRGQYF	TGTGCCTGGAGTGTACAAGCGGGATTCATACGCGGGCAGTACTTC
TRBJ1-4	TRBV20-1	-	-	CSAWVWEKLFF	TGCAGTGCTTGGGTATGGGAAAAACTGTTTTTT
TRBJ1-4	TRBV19	once	-	CASSTGTALREKLFF	TGTGCCAGTAGTACCGGGACCGCCCTCCGGGAAAAACTGTTTTTT
TRBJ2-1	TRBV28	-	-	CASSSPGSPRDEQFF	TGTGCCAGCAGTTCTCCCGGGTCCCCGAGGGATGAGCAGTTCTTC
TRBJ2-1	TRBV4-1	-	-	CASSQAIVGLHNEQFF	TGCGCCAGCAGCCAAGCCATAGTGGGGCTCCACAATGAGCAGTTCTTC
TRBJ1-5	TRBV10-2	-	-	CASSERAQPQHF	TGCGCCAGCAGTGAGCGGGCCCAGCCCCAGCATTTT
TRBJ2-3	TRBV2	once	TRBD2	CASTRTSPSDTQYF	TGTGCCAGCACTCGGACTAGCCCTTCAGATACGCAGTATTTT
TRBJ2-5	TRBV19	-	-	CASSIVSPGPQETQYF	TGTGCCAGTAGTATAGTCAGCCCGGGTCCTCAAGAGACCCAGTACTTC
TRBJ1-3	TRBV5-4	-	-	CASSLQGLTTGNTIYF	TGTGCCAGCAGCCTTCAGGGGCTCACTACTGGAAACACCATATATTTT